A single sample is the source of the 18 T cell receptor beta chains below, sequenced in a study of OX40 agonist ivuxolimab in advanced cancers. Libraries were prepared by immunoSEQ multiplex PCR; TCRdb keeps only in-frame clonotypes and omits some of them. This sample has 11,000 to 15,000 clones, with about four fifths found just once. The source material was CD4+ or CD8+ T cells sorted from blood, sampled in a trial of the OX40 agonist ivuxolimab. These receptors were obtained from an adult with an advanced solid tumor such as melanoma, head and neck, liver or kidney cancer.

This chain uses TRBV4-3 with TRBJ2-7, with 8 bases identical to TRBD2. The V gene end was trimmed by 3 bases and the J gene end by 2 bases; junction bases not matched to a gene: 6. Germline V gene data show CDR1 as LGHNA and CDR2 as YSLEER. The CDR3 sequence is 15 residues long. The CDR3 nucleotides read TGCGCCAGCAGCCAGTGGGCGGGAGGAACCTACGAGCAGTACTTC. Residues: CASSQWAGGTYEQYF.

By share, this clone counts as medium-sized. J is TRBJ2-1 and V is TRBV19; the match to TRBD2 covers 7 bases. Germline CDR1 LNHDA, CDR2 SQIVND (reference sequence). The trim removed 3 bases at V and 4 bases at J, leaving 6 bases unmatched. CDR3 length: 15 residues. The CDR3 sequence is CASSIASGDYNEQFF. The CDR3 nucleotides are TGTGCCAGTAGTATTGCCAGCGGGGATTACAATGAGCAGTTCTTC.

This rearrangement joins TRBV30 to TRBJ2-7, with TRBD2 as a possible D gene (7 bases). V was cut by 5 bases and J by 4 bases, with 15 bases left in between. The CDR3 loop spans 13 amino acids. CDR1 and CDR2 (germline): GTSNPN, SVGIG (reference sequence). The CDR3 reads CAWGAGGLYEQYF. The CDR3 coding sequence is TGTGCCTGGGGGGCCGGGGGGCTTTACGAGCAGTACTTC.

V is TRBV19 and J is TRBJ2-2; D is possibly TRBD1 (5 bases). V was shortened by 8 bases and J by 7 bases, with 17 bases between the two germline ends. The CDR3 consists of 14 residues. The germline CDR1 and CDR2 sequences are LNHDA and SQIVND (reference sequence). CDR3 in amino acids: CASGVTGQGGELFF. As DNA, the CDR3 is TGTGCCAGTGGAGTAACTGGGCAGGGCGGGGAGCTGTTTTTT.

This clone turned up a few times. This sequence joins TRBV7-6 and TRBJ2-1; the match to TRBD2 covers 8 bases. The germline CDR1 and CDR2 sequences are SGHVS and FNYEAQ. The trim removed 2 bases at V and 4 bases at J, leaving 19 bases unmatched. This CDR3 comprises 20 residues. This CDR3 is CASSLWLEGVETSEYNEQFF. The CDR3 region has the DNA TGTGCCAGCAGCTTATGGCTTGAAGGGGTAGAGACTAGCGAGTACAATGAGCAGTTCTTC.

This chain connects TRBV6-4 to TRBJ2-1; D gene unclear. Per the germline V gene, CDR1 is MRHNA and CDR2 is SNTAGT. This CDR3 region has 14 residues. V lost 8 bases and J lost 5, with 16 bases in between. The CDR3 protein is CASFQDFANNEQFF. The CDR3 DNA reads TGTGCCAGCTTTCAGGATTTCGCGAACAATGAGCAGTTCTTC.

CDR3: CASSLGQVMNTEAFF. Written as DNA, the CDR3 is TGTGCCAGCAGCTTAGGACAGGTCATGAACACTGAAGCTTTCTTT. The rearrangement joins TRBV7-9 to TRBJ1-1; a weak D match, TRBD1 (6 bases). The germline V gene encodes CDR1 SEHNR and CDR2 FQNEAQ (reference sequence). The V end lost 1 base, the J end lost 0 bases, and 9 bases lay between the germline ends. The CDR3 totals 15 residues.

The V call is TRBV7-6, the J call TRBJ2-5; 9 nucleotides line up with TRBD2. The CDR3 has 20 amino acids. CDR1 is SGHVS, CDR2 FNYEAQ, per germline. Unmatched junction bases numbered 25, after V lost 7 bases and J lost 4 bases. The DNA for the CDR3 is TGTGCCAGCACCACCCTGGGGCGGATTAGCGGGAGTCCAGGGGGAGAGACCCAGTACTTC. This gives the protein CASTTLGRISGSPGGETQYF. The full variable domain, in which reference TRBV7-6 and TRBJ2-5 provide the parts outside the CDR3, is GAGVSQSPRYKVTKRGQDVALRCDPISGHVSLYWYRQALGQGPEFLTYFNYEAQQDKSGLPNDRFSAERPEGSISTLTIQRTEQRDSAMYRCASTTLGRISGSPGGETQYFGPGTRLLVL.

The chain has TRBV25-1 and TRBJ2-5; weak D call: TRBD1 (5 bases). Trimming removed 4 bases at V and 1 base at J, with 7 bases between. Germline-derived CDR1 and CDR2 are MGHDK and SYGVNS. The CDR3 covers 13 residues. As DNA, the CDR3 is TGTGCCAGCAGTGGCACAGGCCAAGAGACCCAGTACTTC. This encodes CASSGTGQETQYF. Filled out from reference TRBV25-1 and TRBJ2-5, the complete variable domain reads EADIYQTPRYLVIGTGKKITLECSQTMGHDKMYWYQQDPGMELHLIHYSYGVNSTEKGDLSSESTVSRIRTEHFPLTLESARPSHTSQYLCASSGTGQETQYFGPGTRLLVL.

The V call is TRBV19, the J call TRBJ2-5, with 9 bases matching TRBD2. CDR1 and CDR2 (germline): LNHDA, SQIVND (reference sequence). J lost 1 base, V lost 4 bases, and 4 bases had no gene match. The CDR3 contains 15 residues. The CDR3 DNA sequence: TGTGCCAGTAGTACGGGTAGCGGGAGCCAAGAGACCCAGTACTTC. As protein: CASSTGSGSQETQYF.

V gene TRBV5-1 combines with J gene TRBJ2-3; TRBD1 matches at 7 bases. V shed 0 bases and J 2 bases; nucleotides not matched to a gene: 12. The germline V gene has CDR1 SGHRS and CDR2 YFSETQ. The CDR3 has 18 residues. The chain's CDR3 is CASSLGAQGVSTTDTQYF. In DNA form, the CDR3 reads TGCGCCAGCAGCTTGGGGGCCCAGGGGGTATCAACCACAGATACGCAGTATTTT.

In regard to this clone: The junction does not match germline at one end; this may be a read error. The chain couples TRBV5-6 to TRBJ2-1; D unresolved. The CDR3 has 15 amino acids. Germline V gene lookup returns CDR1 SGHDT and CDR2 YYEEEE. The CDR3 spells CASSLAQSAVNDQFF. CDR3 sequence (DNA): TGTGCCAGCAGCTTGGCGCAATCGGCGGTCAATGACCAGTTCTTC.

The V and J genes are TRBV5-1 and TRBJ1-4, with D hard to call. Trimming left V 0 bases short and J 0 bases short, with 6 bases between. Germline CDR1 reads SGHRS; CDR2 reads YFSETQ. CDR3 length equals 15 residues. CDR3 in DNA: TGCGCCAGCAGCTTGGGTCCCGCAACTAATGAAAAACTGTTTTTT. This encodes CASSLGPATNEKLFF.

The chain recombines TRBV4-3 with TRBJ2-7; the D gene could be TRBD1 or TRBD2 (5 bases each). The CDR3 length is 16 residues. V was cut by 3 bases and J by 4 bases, with 19 bases left in between. Germline assignment: CDR1 LGHNA and CDR2 YSLEER. The CDR3 loop is CASSQGTLSTNYEQYF. DNA for the CDR3: TGCGCCAGCAGCCAGGGGACCCTTTCAACAAATTACGAGCAGTACTTC.

V is TRBV27 and J is TRBJ2-5, with 12 bases fitting TRBD2. This CDR3 has 15 amino acids. The germline V gene has CDR1 MNHEY and CDR2 SMNVEV (reference sequence). The V and J ends lost 6 bases and 5 bases, in that order; junction bases with no gene match: 7. The CDR3, as DNA: TGTGCCAGCAGATCCCCTAGCGGGAGGGTTGAGACCCAGTACTTC. This codes for CASRSPSGRVETQYF.

The chain links TRBV29-1 to TRBJ2-7; D is perhaps TRBD2 (6 bases). The CDR3 is made up of 14 amino acids. Trimming shortened V by 3 bases and J by 4 bases, and 16 bases separated the two germline ends. Germline CDR1 reads SQVTM; CDR2 reads ANQGSEA. The CDR3 DNA sequence: TGCAGCGTTGAGGACGACCTTCGGGGGTACGAGCAGTACTTC. Translating it yields CSVEDDLRGYEQYF.

The chain uses TRBV28 and TRBJ2-1, with TRBD1 identical over 9 bases. This CDR3 is built from 17 residues. CDR1 and CDR2 from the germline V gene are MDHEN and SYDVKM. V was pared by 4 bases and J by 2 bases, with 9 bases of the junction left unmatched. The CDR3, as DNA: TGTGCCAGCAGTTCCTCTGACAGGGGGTGGACCTACAATGAGCAGTTCTTC. Amino acid sequence: CASSSSDRGWTYNEQFF.

The genes are TRBV11-3 and TRBJ2-7, with 7 positions matching TRBD2. CDR3 length: 14 residues. V shed 6 bases, J shed 4 bases, and the junction held 9 bases outside the gene matches. The germline V gene encodes CDR1 SGHNT and CDR2 YENEEA. In nucleotides, the CDR3 is TGTGCCAGCAGGGAGGCGGGAGAGGAGTACGAGCAGTACTTC. As protein: CASREAGEEYEQYF.